These 11 T cell receptor beta chains were all obtained from the same sample, sequenced in a study of blood T cells in healthy people across ages. Next came a second PCR, run for about 6 to 12 cycles, which used a sample-barcoded 5' primer along with a J-beta primer mix. Via MiXCR, TCRdb re-called the 5' RACE reads, giving one row per CDR3 protein. The sample contains hundreds of thousands of distinct CDR3 sequences, about 51% of which appear only once. The sample taken for sequencing was blood. These receptors originate from a woman of 80 years or more in good health.

This clonotype was seen only once. Given a much more abundant clone one base away, this may be a read error. The genes are TRBV7-2 and TRBJ1-2, with 7 positions matching TRBD1. CDR3 size: 14 residues. Losses at the gene ends were 3 bases for V and 6 bases for J; bases not matched to a gene: 7. The germline gives CDR1 SGHTA, CDR2 FQGNSA. This CDR3 is CASSFAGQSNGYTF. In nucleotides, the CDR3 is TGTGCCAGCAGCTTCGCGGGACAGTCGAATGGCTACACCTTC.

The rearrangement links TRBV7-2 to TRBJ2-5; D is ambiguous. V was trimmed by 2 bases and J by 11 bases, leaving 9 bases between them. The germline gives CDR1 SGHTA, CDR2 FQGNSA. The CDR3 has 11 amino acids. CDR3 residues: CASSLYSEQYF. CDR3 nucleotides: TGTGCCAGCAGCTTATACTCAGAACAGTACTTC.

This clonotype was detected a few times. The chain joins TRBV29-1 to TRBJ1-1, with D unresolved. The CDR3 has 11 residues. CDR1 and CDR2 (germline): SQVTM, ANQGSEA. The ends were cut back, 7 bases at V and 0 bases at J, with 6 bases in the middle. The CDR3 reads CSGAMNTEAFF. The DNA of the CDR3 is TGCAGCGGTGCTATGAACACTGAAGCTTTCTTT.

With respect to this clonotype: This could be a read error, since a much larger clone is one nucleotide away. J is TRBJ2-1 and V is TRBV21-1. TRBV21-1 counts as a pseudogene. The CDR3 spans 13 residues. The chain's CDR3 is CASSKSWRETQFF. CDR3 coding DNA: TGTGCCAGCAGCAAGTCTTGGCGAGAGACCCAGTTCTTC.

This chain uses TRBV15 with TRBJ2-5; 9 bases are shared with TRBD1. The CDR3 is 15 amino acids. In germline, CDR1 is LNHNV, CDR2 YYDKDF (reference sequence). V dropped 5 bases and J dropped 7; count of bases not matched to a gene: 11. The CDR3 spells CATSDPGQGFGTQYF. The CDR3 DNA follows: TGTGCCACCAGCGATCCGGGACAGGGATTCGGGACCCAGTACTTC.

The chain has TRBV29-1 and TRBJ2-4, with 10 bases lining up with TRBD1. The J call could be wrong; TRBJ2-7 is a better fit for the DNA end. Germline lookup yields CDR1 SQVTM and CDR2 ANQGSEA. The CDR3 consists of 14 residues. The CDR3 is CSVGGTGANYEQYF. CDR3 nucleotides: TGCAGCGTTGGAGGGACAGGGGCGAACTACGAGCAGTACTTC.

This clonotype came up a few times. The chain couples TRBV5-1 to TRBJ2-2, with unresolved D. V dropped 1 base and J dropped 1 base, with 8 bases sitting between them. Germline CDR1 SGHRS, CDR2 YFSETQ. CDR3 length: 15 amino acids. The CDR3 region is CASSLLAQNTGELFF. The DNA for the CDR3 is TGCGCCAGCAGCTTGCTGGCACAGAACACCGGGGAGCTGTTTTTT.

This clonotype was observed at least ten times. The chain carries TRBV15 and TRBJ1-4; D ambiguous. The CDR3 loop spans 12 amino acids. Per germline, CDR1 LNHNV and CDR2 YYDKDF (reference sequence). With 1 base removed from V and 8 bases from J, the gap between germline ends came to 5 bases. This chain's CDR3 is CATSRVGEKLFF. The CDR3 coding sequence is TGTGCCACCAGCAGAGTTGGCGAAAAACTGTTTTTT. Together with reference TRBV15 and TRBJ1-4, the CDR3 gives the full variable domain: DAMVIQNPRYQVTQFGKPVTLSCSQTLNHNVMYWYQQKSSQAPKLLFHYYDKDFNNEADTPDNFQSRRPNTSFCFLDIRSPGLGDTAMYLCATSRVGEKLFFGSGTQLSVL.

A remark on this clonotype: A read error may produce the germline difference seen at one junction end. The V and J genes are TRBV7-9 and TRBJ2-1; TRBD2 aligns across 8 bases. Germline V CDR1 and CDR2: SEHNR, FQNEAQ (reference sequence). This CDR3 is 20 amino acids long. CDR3 coding DNA: TGTGCCAGCAGCTTAGTCATCCGGCCTCGATCGGCGGGAGGCTACAATGGGCAGTTCTTC. It translates to CASSLVIRPRSAGGYNGQFF.

The rearrangement links TRBV20-1 to TRBJ1-5; D gene ambiguous. Trimming stripped 1 base from V and 9 bases from J, with 4 bases between. The CDR3 contains 10 residues. Germline assignment: CDR1 DFQATT and CDR2 SNEGSKA (reference sequence). Here the CDR3 reads CSARGPPQHF. The CDR3 region has the DNA TGCAGTGCTAGAGGACCGCCCCAGCATTTT.

This clonotype has just a few counts. The rearrangement links TRBV7-9 to TRBJ2-1; weak D call: TRBD2 (6 bases). V was pared by 1 base and J by 9 bases, with 16 bases between. CDR1 is SEHNR, CDR2 FQNEAQ, per germline (reference sequence). The CDR3 is 15 residues long. CDR3 coding DNA: TGTGCCAGCAGCTTAGGATACGGGGGAGGAGGTGAGCAGTTCTTC. It is translated as CASSLGYGGGGEQFF. Complete variable domain (other parts from reference TRBV7-9 and TRBJ2-1): DTGVSQNPRHKITKRGQNVTFRCDPISEHNRLYWYRQTLGQGPEFLTYFQNEAQLEKSRLLSDRFSAERPKGSFSTLEIQRTEQGDSAMYLCASSLGYGGGGEQFFGPGTRLTVL.